These 10 T cell receptor beta chains came from one sample sequenced in a study of T cell responses to AZD1222 COVID-19 vaccine. Some clones are missing from TCRdb's copy, which holds only in-frame ones; the method was immunoSEQ multiplex PCR. The profile shows roughly 150,000 clones, over 90% of them singletons. The sample in question was peripheral blood, obtained on day 0 of AZD1222 vaccination. These receptors all stem from an adult in good health.

This chain links TRBV9 with TRBJ1-4; weak D call: TRBD1 (5 bases). V lost 4 bases to trimming and J lost 0 bases, with 19 bases between them. Germline values: CDR1 SGDLS, CDR2 YYNGEE. CDR3 length equals 18 residues. CDR3 amino acids: CASSLWDGRGTTNEKLFF. DNA for the CDR3: TGTGCCAGCAGCCTTTGGGACGGGCGCGGAACAACTAATGAAAAACTGTTTTTT.

The chain is built from TRBV2 and TRBJ1-2; TRBD1 matches at 7 bases. The CDR3 length is 16 residues. Unmatched junction bases numbered 12, after V lost 4 bases and J lost 4 bases. In germline, CDR1 is SNHLY, CDR2 FYNNEI. The CDR3 reads CASSGGTVGVGYGYTF. In DNA, the CDR3 is TGTGCCAGCAGTGGGGGGACAGTTGGGGTCGGCTATGGCTACACCTTC. Full variable domain (outside the CDR3, taken from reference TRBV2 and TRBJ1-2): EPEVTQTPSHQVTQMGQEVILRCVPISNHLYFYWYRQILGQKVEFLVSFYNNEISEKSEIFDDQFSVERPDGSNFTLKIRSTKLEDSAMYFCASSGGTVGVGYGYTFGSGTRLTVV.

The V and J genes are TRBV2 and TRBJ2-5; a weak D match, TRBD2 (5 bases). The length of the CDR3 is 13 residues. Germline values: CDR1 SNHLY, CDR2 FYNNEI. V lost 3 bases and J 7 bases, leaving 12 bases between the germline ends. In DNA, the CDR3 is TGTGCCAGCAGTGATTCTCGGGCGGGGACCCAGTACTTC. Protein: CASSDSRAGTQYF.

V gene TRBV3-1 (or the pseudogene TRBV3-2) combines with J gene TRBJ1-4, with a tentative D call TRBD1 (5 bases). This CDR3 spans 15 amino acids. From germline, CDR1 is LGHDT and CDR2 YNNKEL (reference sequence). Trimming took off 10 bases at V and 4 bases at J, with 19 bases between the two ends. The CDR3 DNA is TGTGCCACCCAGGCGGCAGGGAGGATTAATGAAAAACTGTTTTTT. Translated, it gives CATQAAGRINEKLFF.

The CDR3 is CATGTPGMEQYF. CDR3 sequence (DNA): TGTGCCACTGGGACCCCGGGCATGGAGCAGTACTTC. The chain has TRBV19 and TRBJ2-7; the D gene could be TRBD1 or TRBD2 (5 bases each). Germline CDR1 and CDR2: LNHDA and SQIVND (reference sequence). V was cut by 10 bases and J by 7 bases, with 17 bases left in between. The CDR3 runs 12 residues.

The V and J genes are TRBV5-8 and TRBJ2-2; TRBD2 aligns across 7 bases. Germline CDR1 is SGHTS and CDR2 is YDEGEE. The CDR3 totals 18 residues. The ends lost 3 bases at V and 4 bases at J; junction bases unmatched: 15. CDR3 DNA sequence: TGTGCCAGCAGCTCCCTTGCGGGGGACCTCCTTGGCACCGGGGAGCTGTTTTTT. Encoded protein: CASSSLAGDLLGTGELFF. Filled out from reference TRBV5-8 and TRBJ2-2, the complete variable domain reads EAGVTQSPTHLIKTRGQQATLRCSPISGHTSVYWYQQALGLGLQFLLWYDEGEERNRGNFPPRFSGRQFPNYSSELNVNALELEDSALYLCASSSLAGDLLGTGELFFGEGSRLTVL.

The V gene is TRBV23-1, the J gene TRBJ2-1, with 7 positions matching TRBD2. TRBV23-1 is filed as an ORF, its function uncertain. V dropped 8 bases and J dropped 0; count of bases not matched to a gene: 7. The CDR3 consists of 15 residues. In nucleotides, the CDR3 is TGCGCCAGCGGTTCGGGCGGGAGCTCCTACAATGAGCAGTTCTTC. Amino acid sequence: CASGSGGSSYNEQFF.

The chain joins TRBV29-1 to TRBJ2-1, with 8 positions matching TRBD2. The trim removed 7 bases at V and 5 bases at J, leaving 13 bases unmatched. CDR3 size: 15 residues. CDR1 is SQVTM and CDR2 is ANQGSEA in the germline V gene. This chain's CDR3 is CSAVGGSGGNNEQFF. CDR3 nucleotide sequence: TGCAGCGCTGTTGGGGGGAGCGGGGGTAACAATGAGCAGTTCTTC.

CDR3 sequence (DNA): TGTGCCAGCAGCTTGGGTCCGATTAGCAATCAGCCCCAGCATTTT. Protein: CASSLGPISNQPQHF. The rearrangement joins TRBV5-4 to TRBJ1-5, with D uncertain. The CDR3 sequence is 15 residues long. Deletions cut 0 bases from V and 0 bases from J, with 7 bases between. Germline CDR1 reads SGHNT; CDR2 reads YYREEE (reference sequence).

The chain has TRBV7-2 and TRBJ2-5; 8 bases are shared with TRBD2. This CDR3 is built from 15 residues. Trimming removed 1 base from V and 5 bases from J; junction bases left unmatched: 6. Germline V gives CDR1 SGHTA, CDR2 FQGNSA. The CDR3 spells CASSLVGGAGETQYF. The CDR3, as DNA: TGTGCCAGCAGCTTAGTCGGGGGGGCCGGTGAGACCCAGTACTTC.